This T cell receptor (beta chain) was sequenced for a study of CD8 T cells in ankylosing spondylitis. Whole-study results and caveats: It was reported that disease-linked clones were significantly enriched in matched ankylosing spondylitis synovial fluid.

With respect to this clonotype: Its antigen is not known.

MiXCR, applied by TCRdb to the 5' RACE reads, yields one record per CDR3 protein. The data contain about 200,000 distinct CDR3 sequences, roughly 13% of them singletons. J gave up 2 bases and V 4 bases, and 9 bases lay outside the gene matches. The CDR3 sequence is 16 residues long. The germline V gene has CDR1 LGHNA and CDR2 YNFKEQ. This chain links TRBV4-2 with TRBJ2-3; 7 bases are a match to TRBD2. This clonotype was obtained from a male donor with ankylosing spondylitis or in good health (not recorded which). Sequenced: blood, either unsorted or a sorted T cell fraction (not recorded which). The CDR3 DNA sequence: TGTGCCAGCAGCCCCTTTCGGGCGGGGGTCACAGATACGCAGTATTTT. It is translated as CASSPFRAGVTDTQYF.